These T cell receptor beta chains were read from a single sample in a study of cytomegalovirus exposure and HLA in healthy donors. TCRdb's table, derived via immunoSEQ multiplex PCR, lists solely in-frame clones and lacks some. The repertoire includes about 190,000 clones, over 75% of them detected once, and 3.8% sits in the top ten. Sample: PBMCs. These receptors were collected from a man aged 50 to 60 in good health and CMV-seronegative. Each CDR3 is given with its conserved first and last residue. The D gene is left open where the match is weak. Where a row states a size, it is once, few, many or the class of an expanded clone; other rows omit it.

clone_size: .; d_call: .; v_call: TRBV6-5; j_call: TRBJ2-4; cdr3_aa: CASKVGDGGDIQYF; cdr3_nt: TGTGCCAGCAAGGTCGGGGACGGGGGAGACATTCAGTACTTC
clone_size: .; d_call: TRBD1; v_call: TRBV4-2; j_call: TRBJ1-2; cdr3_aa: CASSQGGQGHYGYTF; cdr3_nt: TGTGCCAGCAGCCAGGGGGGACAGGGCCACTATGGCTACACCTTC
clone_size: .; d_call: .; v_call: TRBV5-1; j_call: TRBJ2-7; cdr3_aa: CASSARPDRDTYEQYF; cdr3_nt: TGCGCCAGCAGCGCGAGACCTGACCGGGACACCTACGAGCAGTACTTC
clone_size: .; d_call: TRBD1; v_call: TRBV7-9; j_call: TRBJ1-4; cdr3_aa: CASSGQGAIGEKLFF; cdr3_nt: TGTGCCAGCAGCGGACAGGGGGCAATAGGAGAAAAACTGTTTTTT
clone_size: few; d_call: .; v_call: TRBV9; j_call: TRBJ2-6; cdr3_aa: CASSVSRSASGANVLTF; cdr3_nt: TGTGCCAGCAGCGTATCCAGGTCAGCCTCTGGGGCCAACGTCCTGACTTTC
clone_size: .; d_call: .; v_call: TRBV7-9; j_call: TRBJ1-6; cdr3_aa: CSSSLGQGWNSPLHF; cdr3_nt: TGTTCCAGCAGCTTAGGGCAGGGGTGGAATTCACCCCTCCACTTT
clone_size: once; d_call: TRBD1; v_call: TRBV10-2; j_call: TRBJ2-7; cdr3_aa: CASSRQGNYEQYF; cdr3_nt: TGCGCCAGCAGCCGACAGGGAAACTACGAGCAGTACTTC
clone_size: .; d_call: .; v_call: TRBV5-1; j_call: TRBJ1-2; cdr3_aa: CASSSGGGRDYGYTF; cdr3_nt: TGCGCCAGCAGCTCTGGGGGGGGGCGCGACTATGGCTACACCTTC
clone_size: .; d_call: .; v_call: TRBV4-3; j_call: TRBJ1-1; cdr3_aa: CASSHVGAEAFF; cdr3_nt: TGCGCCAGCAGCCATGTAGGGGCTGAAGCTTTCTTT
clone_size: .; d_call: .; v_call: TRBV13; j_call: TRBJ2-1; cdr3_aa: CASSTQGGGYNEQFF; cdr3_nt: TGTGCCAGCAGCACCCAAGGGGGGGGTTACAATGAGCAGTTCTTC
clone_size: .; d_call: TRBD2; v_call: TRBV11-2; j_call: TRBJ2-5; cdr3_aa: CASTRGAGGSQETQYF; cdr3_nt: TGTGCCAGCACCCGGGGAGCGGGGGGATCCCAAGAGACCCAGTACTTC
clone_size: .; d_call: TRBD2; v_call: TRBV29-1; j_call: TRBJ2-5; cdr3_aa: CSVTRLAQETQYF; cdr3_nt: TGCAGCGTGACCAGACTAGCGCAGGAGACCCAGTACTTC
clone_size: once; d_call: .; v_call: TRBV5-6; j_call: TRBJ2-1; cdr3_aa: CASSLPNNEQFF; cdr3_nt: TGTGCCAGCAGCTTGCCCAACAATGAGCAGTTCTTC
clone_size: .; d_call: TRBD2; v_call: TRBV4-3; j_call: TRBJ2-1; cdr3_aa: CASSQVPGTSANNEQFF; cdr3_nt: TGCGCCAGCAGCCAGGTGCCCGGGACTAGCGCCAACAATGAGCAGTTCTTC
clone_size: .; d_call: .; v_call: TRBV5-6; j_call: TRBJ2-7; cdr3_aa: CASSPGKGFYEQYF; cdr3_nt: TGTGCCAGCAGCCCGGGGAAGGGTTTTTACGAGCAGTACTTC
clone_size: .; d_call: .; v_call: TRBV9; j_call: TRBJ2-7; cdr3_aa: CASSAGLLGEQYF; cdr3_nt: TGTGCCAGCAGCGCCGGACTTTTGGGCGAGCAGTACTTC
clone_size: .; d_call: TRBD1; v_call: TRBV4-1; j_call: TRBJ1-1; cdr3_aa: CASSQTRQGLKAFF; cdr3_nt: TGCGCCAGCAGCCAAACTCGACAGGGGTTGAAGGCTTTCTTT
clone_size: .; d_call: .; v_call: TRBV27; j_call: TRBJ1-5; cdr3_aa: CASRGGRLNQPQHF; cdr3_nt: TGTGCCAGCAGGGGAGGACGGCTCAATCAGCCCCAGCATTTT
clone_size: few; d_call: .; v_call: TRBV30; j_call: TRBJ1-5; cdr3_aa: CAWRGDNNQPQHF; cdr3_nt: TGTGCCTGGAGGGGGGACAACAATCAGCCCCAGCATTTT
clone_size: .; d_call: .; v_call: TRBV14; j_call: TRBJ1-1; cdr3_aa: CASSQDWAGRTEAFF; cdr3_nt: TGTGCCAGCAGCCAAGATTGGGCAGGTAGGACTGAAGCTTTCTTT
clone_size: few; d_call: TRBD1; v_call: TRBV30; j_call: TRBJ2-2; cdr3_aa: CAWDRTGSNTGELFF; cdr3_nt: TGTGCCTGGGACCGGACAGGTTCGAACACCGGGGAGCTGTTTTTT
clone_size: .; d_call: .; v_call: TRBV4-3; j_call: TRBJ2-7; cdr3_aa: CTSSGRSGTGAYEQYF; cdr3_nt: TGCACCAGCAGCGGACGATCCGGGACGGGGGCCTACGAGCAGTACTTC
clone_size: .; d_call: .; v_call: TRBV7-9; j_call: TRBJ1-1; cdr3_aa: CASSPRGEGEAFF; cdr3_nt: TGTGCCAGCAGCCCTAGGGGGGAGGGTGAAGCTTTCTTT
clone_size: .; d_call: TRBD2; v_call: TRBV5-6; j_call: TRBJ2-7; cdr3_aa: CASSLGGGEQYF; cdr3_nt: TGTGCCAGCAGCTTGGGGGGGGGCGAGCAGTACTTC
clone_size: .; d_call: .; v_call: TRBV5-6; j_call: TRBJ2-7; cdr3_aa: CASSSGFEWTYEQYF; cdr3_nt: TGTGCCAGCAGCTCGGGGTTTGAGTGGACCTACGAGCAGTACTTC
clone_size: .; d_call: TRBD2; v_call: TRBV6-5; j_call: TRBJ2-1; cdr3_aa: CASTPGGSEQFF; cdr3_nt: TGTGCCAGCACCCCCGGCGGGAGTGAGCAGTTCTTC
clone_size: .; d_call: TRBD2; v_call: TRBV5-4; j_call: TRBJ2-2; cdr3_aa: CASSLGRGGPTGELFF; cdr3_nt: TGTGCCAGCAGCTTGGGCCGGGGGGGGCCGACCGGGGAGCTGTTTTTT
clone_size: .; d_call: TRBD1; v_call: TRBV9; j_call: TRBJ2-7; cdr3_aa: CASSSGTAYEQYF; cdr3_nt: TGTGCCAGCAGCTCCGGGACAGCCTACGAGCAGTACTTC
clone_size: once; d_call: .; v_call: TRBV5-5; j_call: TRBJ1-6; cdr3_aa: CASSYRSLYSPLHF; cdr3_nt: TGTGCCAGCAGCTACCGGAGTCTATATTCACCCCTCCACTTT
clone_size: .; d_call: TRBD1; v_call: TRBV11-2; j_call: TRBJ1-5; cdr3_aa: CASSLGAGGTQPQHF; cdr3_nt: TGTGCCAGCAGCTTAGGGGCAGGGGGCACTCAGCCCCAGCATTTT
clone_size: .; d_call: .; v_call: TRBV7-2; j_call: TRBJ2-5; cdr3_aa: CASSLEIGQQETQYF; cdr3_nt: TGTGCCAGCAGCTTAGAGATCGGACAGCAAGAGACCCAGTACTTC
clone_size: .; d_call: .; v_call: TRBV18; j_call: TRBJ1-6; cdr3_aa: CASSYPGNTPLHF; cdr3_nt: TGTGCCAGCTCATACCCGGGGAACACACCCCTCCACTTT
clone_size: .; d_call: .; v_call: TRBV28; j_call: TRBJ2-1; cdr3_aa: CASSLRGRRDEQFF; cdr3_nt: TGTGCCAGCAGTTTAAGAGGCAGGAGGGATGAGCAGTTCTTC
clone_size: .; d_call: TRBD1; v_call: TRBV5-1; j_call: TRBJ2-7; cdr3_aa: CASSPQGVSEQYF; cdr3_nt: TGCGCCAGCAGCCCACAGGGGGTTAGTGAGCAGTACTTC
clone_size: .; d_call: TRBD1; v_call: TRBV27; j_call: TRBJ2-6; cdr3_aa: CASSLGTGPGANVLTF; cdr3_nt: TGTGCCAGCAGTTTGGGGACAGGGCCTGGGGCCAACGTCCTGACTTTC
clone_size: few; d_call: .; v_call: TRBV19; j_call: TRBJ1-4; cdr3_aa: CASRKHSNEKLFF; cdr3_nt: TGTGCCAGTCGCAAGCATAGTAATGAAAAACTGTTTTTT
clone_size: .; d_call: .; v_call: TRBV23-1; j_call: TRBJ1-1; cdr3_aa: CASSQSGGAVMNTEAFF; cdr3_nt: TGCGCCAGCAGTCAATCGGGGGGAGCCGTAATGAACACTGAAGCTTTCTTT
clone_size: .; d_call: .; v_call: TRBV2; j_call: TRBJ2-7; cdr3_aa: CASMSWRSYGEQYF; cdr3_nt: TGTGCCAGCATGTCCTGGCGGTCCTATGGCGAGCAGTACTTC
clone_size: .; d_call: .; v_call: TRBV6-5; j_call: TRBJ2-2; cdr3_aa: CASTGGHRRPGELFF; cdr3_nt: TGTGCCAGCACCGGGGGTCATCGGAGGCCCGGGGAGCTGTTTTTT
clone_size: .; d_call: .; v_call: TRBV5-4; j_call: TRBJ2-2; cdr3_aa: CASSWAPGRGNTGELFF; cdr3_nt: TGTGCCAGCAGCTGGGCCCCAGGCAGGGGAAACACCGGGGAGCTGTTTTTT
clone_size: .; d_call: .; v_call: TRBV9; j_call: TRBJ1-1; cdr3_aa: CASNGGLGEAFF; cdr3_nt: TGTGCCAGCAACGGGGGGCTAGGTGAAGCTTTCTTT
clone_size: .; d_call: .; v_call: TRBV2; j_call: TRBJ1-5; cdr3_aa: CASSEITGNQPQHF; cdr3_nt: TGTGCCAGCAGTGAAATAACGGGTAATCAGCCCCAGCATTTT
clone_size: .; d_call: .; v_call: TRBV5-6; j_call: TRBJ1-2; cdr3_aa: CASSWAAFLYGYTF; cdr3_nt: TGTGCCAGCAGCTGGGCAGCTTTTCTTTATGGCTACACCTTC
clone_size: .; d_call: .; v_call: TRBV6-5; j_call: TRBJ2-3; cdr3_aa: CASTPGYTDTQYF; cdr3_nt: TGTGCCAGCACCCCAGGGTACACAGATACGCAGTATTTT
clone_size: .; d_call: .; v_call: TRBV18; j_call: TRBJ2-7; cdr3_aa: CASSGGVRGDEQYF; cdr3_nt: TGTGCCAGCTCAGGGGGCGTCCGGGGGGACGAGCAGTACTTC
clone_size: .; d_call: .; v_call: TRBV4-3; j_call: TRBJ2-1; cdr3_aa: CASSQDPDGSSYNEQFF; cdr3_nt: TGCGCCAGCAGCCAAGACCCGGACGGGAGCTCCTACAATGAGCAGTTCTTC
clone_size: .; d_call: TRBD2; v_call: TRBV25-1; j_call: TRBJ2-1; cdr3_aa: CASIGGGGIFYNEQFF; cdr3_nt: TGTGCCAGCATTGGTGGGGGGGGTATCTTCTACAATGAGCAGTTCTTC
clone_size: .; d_call: .; v_call: TRBV5-1; j_call: TRBJ2-6; cdr3_aa: CASSSGGSGANVLTF; cdr3_nt: TGCGCCAGCAGCTCCGGTGGCTCTGGGGCCAACGTCCTGACTTTC
clone_size: .; d_call: TRBD2; v_call: TRBV4-3; j_call: TRBJ2-1; cdr3_aa: CASSQYSGDPNYNEQFF; cdr3_nt: TGCGCCAGCAGCCAATATAGCGGGGACCCTAATTACAATGAGCAGTTCTTC
clone_size: .; d_call: TRBD1; v_call: TRBV19; j_call: TRBJ1-2; cdr3_aa: CASSSRQGIIGYTF; cdr3_nt: TGTGCCAGTAGTTCTCGACAGGGGATCATTGGCTACACCTTC
clone_size: .; d_call: .; v_call: TRBV27; j_call: TRBJ2-7; cdr3_aa: CASSFSDSPSYEQYF; cdr3_nt: TGTGCCAGCAGTTTTTCCGACAGCCCCTCCTACGAGCAGTACTTC
clone_size: once; d_call: TRBD1; v_call: TRBV5-6; j_call: TRBJ1-1; cdr3_aa: CASSYGQGSTEAFF; cdr3_nt: TGTGCCAGCAGCTACGGACAGGGGAGCACTGAAGCTTTCTTT
clone_size: .; d_call: .; v_call: TRBV6-5; j_call: TRBJ1-5; cdr3_aa: CASSRGAAQPQHF; cdr3_nt: TGTGCCAGCAGCCGGGGGGCGGCTCAGCCCCAGCATTTT
clone_size: .; d_call: .; v_call: TRBV7-3; j_call: TRBJ2-2; cdr3_aa: CASSFQAGGELFF; cdr3_nt: TGTGCCAGCAGCTTTCAGGCCGGCGGGGAGCTGTTTTTT
clone_size: .; d_call: .; v_call: TRBV6-5; j_call: TRBJ1-1; cdr3_aa: CASSGTLNTEAFF; cdr3_nt: TGTGCCAGCAGTGGCACACTAAACACTGAAGCTTTCTTT